Following are 8 T cell receptor beta chains from one sample sequenced in a study of CD8 T cells in ankylosing spondylitis. Study-level results: Seemingly characteristic of ankylosing spondylitis blood was a TCR beta motif consisting of about 8 highly homologous variants.

TCRdb redid the calling of the 5' RACE reads with MiXCR, one entry per CDR3 protein. The sample lists some 840,000 distinct CDR3 sequences, 10% to 15% seen once, with 0.51% in the top ten. For these receptors, no antigen is known. Input material: blood, either unsorted or a sorted T cell fraction (not recorded which). All receptors derive from a male donor with ankylosing spondylitis.

V gene TRBV12-3 or TRBV12-4 combines with J gene TRBJ1-5; a possible D gene is TRBD1 (5 bases). Trimming left V 6 bases short and J 3 bases short, with 9 bases between. The CDR3 is made up of 13 amino acids. This CDR3 reads CASRSTANQPQHF. Written as DNA, the CDR3 is TGTGCCAGCAGGTCGACAGCCAATCAGCCCCAGCATTTT.

This clonotype was seen many times. V gene TRBV6-2 or TRBV6-3 combines with J gene TRBJ1-2; D is ambiguous. V was pared by 2 bases and J by 10 bases, with 14 bases between. From germline, CDR1 is MNHEY and CDR2 SVGEGT. The CDR3 runs 13 residues. In DNA form, the CDR3 reads TGTGCCAGCAGTTACCAGCAGCTAACAACCTACACCTTC. It encodes CASSYQQLTTYTF.

The sample holds many counts of this clonotype. The rearrangement links TRBV7-9 to TRBJ1-1; D might be TRBD1 (5 bases). V lost 3 bases and J 0 bases, leaving 11 bases between the germline ends. This CDR3 is 15 amino acids long. The germline gives CDR1 SEHNR, CDR2 FQNEAQ (reference sequence). This CDR3 reads CASSFRQHMNTEAFF. The CDR3 region has the DNA TGTGCCAGCAGCTTTAGACAGCACATGAACACTGAAGCTTTCTTT. Supplemented by reference TRBV7-9 and TRBJ1-1, the full variable domain reads DTGVSQNPRHKITKRGQNVTFRCDPISEHNRLYWYRQTLGQGPEFLTYFQNEAQLEKSRLLSDRFSAERPKGSFSTLEIQRTEQGDSAMYLCASSFRQHMNTEAFFGQGTRLTVV.

The CDR3 bases are TGCAGTGCCGATCCAAGGCAGATTAACTATGGCTACACCTTC. Protein product: CSADPRQINYGYTF. J is TRBJ1-2 and V is TRBV20-1; D is ambiguous. Germline assignment: CDR1 DFQATT and CDR2 SNEGSKA (reference sequence). Trimming removed 6 bases from V and 1 base from J, with 15 bases in between. The CDR3 sequence is 14 residues long.

This clonotype was seen many times. V usage is TRBV25-1 and J usage is TRBJ1-1; unclear D gene. Germline CDR1 reads MGHDK; CDR2 reads SYGVNS. The CDR3 has 13 amino acids. Deletions cut 4 bases from V and 0 bases from J, with 6 bases between. This CDR3 reads CASSGPMNTEAFF. The DNA of the CDR3 is TGTGCCAGCAGTGGACCAATGAACACTGAAGCTTTCTTT.

In its sample, this clonotype was seen a few times. The CDR3 reads CASSLVGREGEAFF. Written as DNA, the CDR3 is TGTGCCAGCAGCTTAGTGGGCCGGGAGGGTGAAGCTTTCTTT. This chain joins TRBV7-2 and TRBJ1-1; unclear D gene. Germline V CDR1 and CDR2: SGHTA, FQGNSA. The CDR3 covers 14 residues. V was cut by 1 base and J by 7 bases, with 13 bases left in between.

The chain recombines TRBV24-1 with TRBJ2-3; D may be TRBD2 (5 bases). CDR1 KGHDR and CDR2 SFDVKD come from the germline V gene. V lost 3 bases, J lost 2 bases, and 11 bases lay in between. This CDR3 is built from 15 residues. The CDR3 loop reads CATSDRGQTTDTQYF. CDR3 DNA: TGTGCCACCAGTGATCGAGGGCAGACCACAGATACGCAGTATTTT.

The V call is TRBV28, the J call TRBJ2-1, with 10 bases lining up with TRBD2. This CDR3 spans 20 amino acids. Germline trimming cut 3 bases from V and 0 bases from J; bases unmatched to any gene: 14. CDR1 is MDHEN and CDR2 is SYDVKM in the germline V gene. This chain's CDR3 is CASSLPRSGGALISYNEQFF. The CDR3 nucleotides are TGTGCCAGCAGTTTGCCGCGGAGCGGGGGGGCTCTTATCTCCTACAATGAGCAGTTCTTC.